This TCR beta chain was sequenced for a study of CD4 T cells in relation to SARS-CoV-2 and coronaviruses. Comments on this clone: Its antigen is undetermined.

V lost 0 bases and J 9 bases, leaving 14 bases between the germline ends. This CDR3 spans 14 amino acids. CDR1 SGHTA and CDR2 FQGNSA come from the germline V gene. CD4+ T cells from unexposed donors were obtained before the COVID-19 pandemic (2011-2018). After ten to eleven days of culture, CD4+ T cells were isolated. The method was immunoSEQ multiplex PCR; TCRdb's version includes in-frame clones alone and lacks a portion of them. The table has about 29,000 clones, about three quarters seen once. Source material: CD4+ T cells from PBMCs, cultured in vitro. The chain uses TRBV7-2 and TRBJ2-5, with D possibly being TRBD2 (5 bases). The TCR sequence derives from a human donor in good health. The CDR3 DNA sequence: TGTGCCAGCAGCTTAGCGCGGGCCCCCGGGGCCCAGTACTTC. It translates to CASSLARAPGAQYF.